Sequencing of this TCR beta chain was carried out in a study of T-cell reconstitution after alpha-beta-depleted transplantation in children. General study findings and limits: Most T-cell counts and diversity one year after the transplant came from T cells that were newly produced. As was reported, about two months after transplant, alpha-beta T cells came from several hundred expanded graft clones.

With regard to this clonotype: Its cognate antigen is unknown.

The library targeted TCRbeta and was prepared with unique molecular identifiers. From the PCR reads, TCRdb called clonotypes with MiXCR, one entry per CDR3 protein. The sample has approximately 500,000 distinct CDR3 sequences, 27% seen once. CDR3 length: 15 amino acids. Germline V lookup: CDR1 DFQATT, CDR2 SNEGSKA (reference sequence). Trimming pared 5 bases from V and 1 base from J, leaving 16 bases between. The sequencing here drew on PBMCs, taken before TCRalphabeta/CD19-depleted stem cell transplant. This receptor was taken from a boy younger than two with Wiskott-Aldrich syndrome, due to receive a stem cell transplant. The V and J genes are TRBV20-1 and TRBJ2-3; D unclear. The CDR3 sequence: CSAPRYSPGTDTQYF. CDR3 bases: TGCAGTGCTCCCCGATACTCCCCGGGCACAGATACGCAGTATTTT.